The next 19 T cell receptor beta chains were all read from a single sample in a study of T cells in Graves' hyperthyroidism and ophthalmopathy. Researchers amplified the TCR beta CDR3 regions from RNA transcripts. HTBI primers drove first-round RT-PCR of the TCR CDR3. TCRdb processed the multiplex PCR reads anew with MiXCR; each CDR3 protein has one entry. Among a few hundred thousand distinct CDR3 sequences listed, less than 20% were seen once. Sequencing was performed on blood. The receptors derive from a man between 18 and 29 years old with Graves' ophthalmopathy.

This clonotype showed up many times. V gene TRBV11-2 combines with J gene TRBJ2-4, with D unclear. The CDR3 runs 13 residues. The germline gives CDR1 SGHAT, CDR2 FQNNGV. The ends were cut back, 4 bases at V and 8 bases at J, with 12 bases in the middle. The DNA for the CDR3 is TGTGCCAGCAGCTCCGCCCCCTGGGACATTCAGTACTTC. Its protein product is CASSSAPWDIQYF.

The rearrangement uses TRBV24-1 and TRBJ2-1; D may be TRBD1 (6 bases). CDR3 length: 13 amino acids. Trimming removed 7 bases at V and 7 bases at J, with 13 bases between. The germline gives CDR1 KGHDR, CDR2 SFDVKD. CDR3 coding DNA: TGTGCCACCAGCGGGAAGGGACAAAATGAGCAGTTCTTC. Translated, it gives CATSGKGQNEQFF.

At least ten counts were recorded for this clonotype. J is TRBJ2-7 and V is TRBV5-1, with D unclear. The CDR3 covers 13 residues. Trimming pared 4 bases from V and 2 bases from J, leaving 10 bases between. CDR1 SGHRS and CDR2 YFSETQ come from the germline V gene. The CDR3 sequence: CASSLNPTYEQYF. The CDR3 DNA sequence: TGCGCCAGCAGCCTCAATCCAACCTACGAGCAGTACTTC.

This clonotype was detected only a few times. The genes are TRBV12-3 or TRBV12-4 and TRBJ2-7; D gene ambiguous. Trimming removed 4 bases at V and 4 bases at J, with 14 bases between. This CDR3 spans 14 amino acids. The CDR3 DNA sequence: TGTGCCAGCAGTTCCGGACGTATTACTTACGAGCAGTACTTC. Its protein product is CASSSGRITYEQYF.

The chain is built from TRBV7-3 and TRBJ2-1; D is perhaps TRBD1 (5 bases). Per the germline V gene, CDR1 is SGHTA and CDR2 is FQGTGA. CDR3 length: 16 residues. V was clipped by 5 bases and J by 0 bases, with 14 bases between them. DNA of the CDR3: TGTGCCAGCAGCCCCAGAAGGGGAAGCTCCTACAATGAGCAGTTCTTC. This gives the protein CASSPRRGSSYNEQFF.

This clonotype was counted at least ten times. This rearrangement joins TRBV19 to TRBJ2-7; tentatively, D is TRBD2 (5 bases). CDR1 is LNHDA and CDR2 is SQIVND in the germline V gene (reference sequence). Trimming shortened V by 6 bases and J by 0 bases, and 15 bases separated the two germline ends. This CDR3 is 15 amino acids long. This CDR3 reads CASSPRDESSYEQYF. CDR3 nucleotide sequence: TGTGCCAGTAGCCCCCGGGATGAGAGCTCCTACGAGCAGTACTTC.

This rearrangement joins TRBV5-1 to TRBJ2-2; 8 positions match TRBD2. The V gene's germline CDR1 is SGHRS and CDR2 YFSETQ. V shed 0 bases, J shed 7 bases, and the junction held 11 bases outside the gene matches. This CDR3 is built from 17 residues. DNA for the CDR3: TGCGCCAGCAGCTTGGTGTCAGCGGGGGCCACCGGCGGGGAGCTGTTTTTT. Its protein is CASSLVSAGATGGELFF.

There are many counts of this clonotype. The V call is TRBV7-9, the J call TRBJ1-6, with no clear D. CDR1 and CDR2 (germline): SEHNR, FQNEAQ (reference sequence). The V gene lost 1 base and the J gene lost 7 bases, with 2 bases spanning the gap. The CDR3 sequence is 12 residues long. The DNA for the CDR3 is TGTGCCAGCAGCTTAGGGAATTCACCCCTCCACTTT. Protein: CASSLGNSPLHF.

This sequence joins TRBV7-3 and TRBJ2-7; D gene uncertain. Trimming pared 5 bases from V and 0 bases from J, leaving 14 bases between. There are 15 residues in the CDR3. Per the germline V gene, CDR1 is SGHTA and CDR2 is FQGTGA. CDR3 residues: CASSPTPDTSYEQYF. CDR3 DNA sequence: TGTGCCAGCAGCCCCACCCCAGACACCTCCTACGAGCAGTACTTC. Variable domain in full (rest from reference TRBV7-3 and TRBJ2-7): GAGVSQTPSNKVTEKGKYVELRCDPISGHTALYWYRQSLGQGPEFLIYFQGTGAADDSGLPNDRFFAVRPEGSVSTLKIQRTERGDSAVYLCASSPTPDTSYEQYFGPGTRLTVT.

This rearrangement joins TRBV5-6 to TRBJ1-2, with a possible D match to TRBD1 (5 bases). V shed 6 bases and J shed 2 bases, with 14 bases lying between them. There are 14 residues in the CDR3. CDR1 SGHDT and CDR2 YYEEEE come from the germline V gene. This chain's CDR3 is CASTERPGNYGYTF. The CDR3 DNA reads as TGTGCCAGCACCGAAAGGCCAGGGAACTATGGCTACACCTTC.

This clonotype was seen repeatedly, ten times or more. The gene calls are TRBV27 and TRBJ2-3; D may be TRBD2 (6 bases). Trimming pared 1 base from V and 0 bases from J, leaving 23 bases between. CDR1 and CDR2 (germline): MNHEY, SMNVEV (reference sequence). There are 20 residues in the CDR3. CDR3 sequence reads: CASSLYRTRGGTISTDTQYF. In nucleotides, the CDR3 is TGTGCCAGCAGTTTATACCGGACCCGGGGCGGGACCATTAGCACAGATACGCAGTATTTT.

This clonotype was seen ten or more times. This chain links TRBV6-2 or TRBV6-3 with TRBJ2-7; 8 bases match TRBD2. This CDR3 region has 16 residues. V trimming: 6 bases; J trimming: 4 bases; junction bases outside the gene matches: 14. Germline V gene data show CDR1 as MNHEY and CDR2 as SVGEGT. This CDR3 is CASSPRSKRGKYEQYF. The CDR3 nucleotides read TGTGCCAGCAGCCCCCGAAGCAAGCGGGGGAAATACGAGCAGTACTTC.

This clonotype was seen at least ten times. The rearrangement joins TRBV18 to TRBJ1-5, with 9 bases fitting TRBD1. Germline loops: CDR1 KGHSH, CDR2 LQKENI. This CDR3 contains 15 residues. With 4 bases clipped from V and 3 bases from J, the junction kept 4 bases outside the gene matches. As DNA, the CDR3 is TGTGCCAGCTCACGAGGGACAGGGACCAATCAGCCCCAGCATTTT. Translating it yields CASSRGTGTNQPQHF.

Many counts were recorded for this clonotype. The rearrangement uses TRBV5-1 and TRBJ2-7; TRBD2 aligns across 10 bases. The germline V gene encodes CDR1 SGHRS and CDR2 YFSETQ. Trimming at V came to 0 bases and at J to 6 bases, leaving 6 bases not matched to a gene. There are 15 residues in the CDR3. CDR3 residues: CASSLDPSGGFEQYF. Written as DNA, the CDR3 is TGCGCCAGCAGCTTGGATCCTAGCGGGGGCTTCGAGCAGTACTTC.

This clonotype was counted at least ten times. This sequence joins TRBV7-2 and TRBJ1-2, with D hard to call. Trimming shortened V by 2 bases and J by 9 bases, and 4 bases separated the two germline ends. Germline-derived CDR1 and CDR2 are SGHTA and FQGNSA. The CDR3 totals 10 residues. DNA of the CDR3: TGTGCCAGCAGCTTAAGGCGCTACACCTTC. Translated: CASSLRRYTF. Full variable domain (rest looked up from reference TRBV7-2 and TRBJ1-2): GAGVSQSPSNKVTEKGKDVELRCDPISGHTALYWYRQSLGQGLEFLIYFQGNSAPDKSGLPSDRFSAERTGGSVSTLTIQRTQQEDSAVYLCASSLRRYTFGSGTRLTVV.

The chain combines TRBV24-1 with TRBJ1-1; no clear D. The CDR3 has 13 amino acids. From germline, CDR1 is KGHDR and CDR2 SFDVKD. With 4 bases removed from V and 7 bases from J, the gap between germline ends came to 12 bases. CDR3 amino acids: CATSDKGSREAFF. CDR3 sequence (DNA): TGTGCCACCAGTGACAAGGGAAGCCGTGAAGCTTTCTTT.

The genes are TRBV19 and TRBJ1-4, with D perhaps matching TRBD1 (6 bases). The V and J ends lost 7 bases and 4 bases respectively, with 13 bases between them. CDR3 length equals 14 residues. Per germline, CDR1 LNHDA and CDR2 SQIVND (reference sequence). In DNA form, the CDR3 reads TGTGCCAGTATCCCCGCAGGGGATAATGAAAAACTGTTTTTT. It codes for CASIPAGDNEKLFF.

In this sample, this clonotype turned up a few times. V and J are TRBV29-1 and TRBJ1-1; no firm D call. CDR3 length: 11 residues. With 4 bases removed from V and 7 bases from J, the gap between germline ends came to 10 bases. Germline lookup yields CDR1 SQVTM and CDR2 ANQGSEA. The CDR3 DNA is TGCAGCGTTGGGGCAGGTCTTGAAGCTTTCTTT. It specifies CSVGAGLEAFF.

This clonotype was found many times. The V and J genes are TRBV6-2 or TRBV6-3 and TRBJ2-7; D is undetermined. Trimming stripped 4 bases from V and 1 base from J, with 8 bases between. The CDR3 spans 13 residues. Looked up from germline, CDR1 is MNHEY and CDR2 is SVGEGT. CDR3 coding DNA: TGTGCCAGCAGTTTGTATAGATCCTACGAGCAGTACTTC. It yields the protein CASSLYRSYEQYF.